The source of this TCR beta chain is a study of blood T cells in healthy people across ages. Study-wide points: Unsorted PBMC input precluded a conclusive naive versus antigen-experienced comparison.

It was roughly 10 milliliters of peripheral blood that were drawn from each donor. A J-beta primer mix and a sample-barcoded 5' primer were used in a second PCR of about 7 to 12 cycles. A minimum of 2.5 million CDR3-containing paired-end reads was obtained for each sample. TCRdb ran MiXCR on the 5' RACE reads and lists one entry per CDR3 protein. The data contain 800,000 to 950,000 distinct CDR3 sequences, roughly 40% of them seen just once; the ten biggest clones take up over 10%. This CDR3 has 12 amino acids. Germline V gene sequence: CDR1 SNHLY, CDR2 FYNNEI. As regards this clonotype: Its specificity is not known.

The receptor's source is a man younger than 35 in good health. The gene calls are TRBV2 and TRBJ2-1; D is perhaps TRBD1 (6 bases). The end of the DNA fits TRBJ2-7 better, so the J call may be wrong. The sequencing sample was made of blood. In DNA form, the CDR3 reads TGTGCCAGTCGACAGGAATACAATGAGCAGTACTTC. It is translated as CASRQEYNEQYF.